This T cell receptor beta chain was identified during a study of blood T cell repertoires in COVID-19. Study context: From the United States, Italy and Spain came samples of acute and convalescent COVID-19. In each case, the material was cDNA or gDNA derived from T cells, B-cell-depleted T cells, or PBMCs.

This CDR3 has 14 amino acids. V was cut by 6 bases and J by 2 bases, with 13 bases left in between. The germline V gene encodes CDR1 WSHSY and CDR2 SAAADI. Authors' analysis steps: Amplifying reference gene primers gave estimates of nucleated cell counts. Clones were read by immunoSEQ multiplex PCR, and TCRdb kept only the in-frame ones, dropping some. V, J and clone size are those of that table, while D and trimming were read from the DNA. Altogether 45,000 to 55,000 clones are present, roughly 80% being singletons, with the ten largest covering 5.3%. This clone was recorded only once. The chain uses TRBV10-2 and TRBJ2-5; TRBD1 is a possible D gene (6 bases). Input material: peripheral blood. The sequence was obtained from a human donor in a cohort sampled during active COVID-19. CDR3 DNA: TGCGCCAGCAGGGCACAGGGACGGCAAGAGACCCAGTACTTC. This encodes CASRAQGRQETQYF.